These T cell receptor beta chains were read from a single sample in a study of T cell responses to AZD1222 COVID-19 vaccine. TCRdb keeps only in-frame clones here, not all; method: immunoSEQ multiplex PCR. The sample holds 150,000 to 200,000 clones, approximately 90% seen once. The sample here was peripheral blood, taken on day 0 of AZD1222 vaccination. The receptors shown here come from an adult in good health. CDR3s include the opening cysteine and the closing phenylalanine or tryptophan. Fields, in order: CDR3 length, clone size, D gene, J gene, V gene, CDR3 DNA, CDR3 protein. A D gene is named only where the DNA matches it firmly. Size is stated for part of the rows, as once, few or many counts, or as a class when the clone is expanded.

13 | . | . | TRBJ2-5 | TRBV27 | TGTGCCAGCAGCAACGGCAGGTTTCAGACCCAGTACTTC | CASSNGRFQTQYF
13 | few | . | TRBJ2-7 | TRBV7-9 | TGTGCCAGCAGCTTAGCGTCCCAGGGTAGGCAGTACTTC | CASSLASQGRQYF
15 | . | . | TRBJ2-2 | TRBV5-1 | TGCGCCAGCAGCTTATCACAGCCGCACACCGGGGAGCTGTTTTTT | CASSLSQPHTGELFF
14 | . | . | TRBJ1-4 | TRBV4-2 | TGTGCCAGCAGCCATCGCCTGGGCGGTGAAAAACTGTTTTTT | CASSHRLGGEKLFF
15 | . | . | TRBJ2-1 | TRBV7-5 | TGTGCCAGAAGCTCCCTTAGGGGGACGCACAATGAGCAGTTCTTC | CARSSLRGTHNEQFF
14 | . | . | TRBJ1-5 | TRBV10-3 | TGTGCCAGCAAAACTCCAAGTAGCAATCAGCCCCAGCATTTT | CASKTPSSNQPQHF
15 | . | . | TRBJ2-3 | TRBV2 | TGTGCCAGCAGTGAGACTACTTCATCCACAGATACGCAGTATTTT | CASSETTSSTDTQYF
13 | . | . | TRBJ2-3 | TRBV24-1 | TGTGCCACCAGTGATTTAACAGGTGATACGCAGTATTTT | CATSDLTGDTQYF
15 | . | . | TRBJ2-7 | TRBV6-2/TRBV6-3 | TGTGCCAGCAGTTACAGGGGCGGAACCACCTACGAGCAGTACTTC | CASSYRGGTTYEQYF
17 | . | TRBD2 | TRBJ2-1 | TRBV4-1 | TGCGCCAGCAGCCGGACCCAGGGACTAGCGTCCTACAATGAGCAGTTCTTC | CASSRTQGLASYNEQFF
17 | . | TRBD2 | TRBJ2-1 | TRBV13 | TGTGCCAGCAGCCCCACTAGCGGGAGGGCCGTACTTAATGAGCAGTTCTTC | CASSPTSGRAVLNEQFF
14 | . | TRBD2 | TRBJ2-7 | TRBV5-1 | TGCGCCAGCAGGACCGAGGGCGGGAGAGGCGAGCAGTACTTC | CASRTEGGRGEQYF
15 | . | . | TRBJ2-1 | TRBV4-3 | TGCGCCAGCAGCCCTGGGACCTCCACGGGGAATGAGCAGTTCTTC | CASSPGTSTGNEQFF
15 | . | TRBD2 | TRBJ2-3 | TRBV9 | TGTGCCAGCAGCGGGACTAGCGGGAGCCCAGATACGCAGTATTTT | CASSGTSGSPDTQYF
13 | . | . | TRBJ1-5 | TRBV30 | TGTGCCTGGAGTGTGGATAGCAATCAGCCCCAGCATTTT | CAWSVDSNQPQHF
17 | . | TRBD2 | TRBJ2-3 | TRBV7-9 | TGTGCCAGCAGCTTAGGACTAGCGGGGCGTAGCACAGATACGCAGTATTTT | CASSLGLAGRSTDTQYF
15 | . | . | TRBJ1-3 | TRBV7-9 | TGTGCCAGCAGCTTCCAGGGAGTAGCTGGAAACACCATATATTTT | CASSFQGVAGNTIYF
13 | . | TRBD1 | TRBJ2-4 | TRBV7-9 | TGTGCCAGCACTAAACAGGGGGCCAGCATTCAGTACTTC | CASTKQGASIQYF
14 | . | TRBD2 | TRBJ2-2 | TRBV30 | TGTGCCTGGAGCGGGAGGACCAGGATCGGGGAGCTGTTTTTT | CAWSGRTRIGELFF
15 | . | . | TRBJ2-7 | TRBV7-2 | TGTGCCAGCAGCTTTTCCTCTGGGGGCGGCTACGAGCAGTACTTC | CASSFSSGGGYEQYF
15 | . | TRBD2 | TRBJ2-7 | TRBV14 | TGTGCCAGCAGCCAAACGAGCGGGAGGGTATACGAGCAGTACTTC | CASSQTSGRVYEQYF
14 | once | . | TRBJ1-1 | TRBV6-6 | TGTGCCAGCAGTTATGGGCAACCGTACCCTGAAGCTTTCTTT | CASSYGQPYPEAFF
14 | . | . | TRBJ1-2 | TRBV7-2 | TGTGCCAGCAGCCTTGTGGGCGGCAACTATGGCTACACCTTC | CASSLVGGNYGYTF
13 | . | . | TRBJ2-1 | TRBV4-1 | TGCGCCAGCAGCCAGGGACCGTCCAATGAGCAGTTCTTC | CASSQGPSNEQFF
14 | . | . | TRBJ2-7 | TRBV19 | TGTGCCACCACCGCAAAGGGGAGCTCCTACGAGCAGTACTTC | CATTAKGSSYEQYF
13 | . | . | TRBJ1-6 | TRBV10-3 | TGTGCCATCAGGGAGTGGTTGAATTCACCCCTCCACTTT | CAIREWLNSPLHF
16 | . | TRBD1 | TRBJ2-2 | TRBV29-1 | TGCAGCGTTGAAGATCCGGGACAGGGGGTCACCGGGGAGCTGTTTTTT | CSVEDPGQGVTGELFF
15 | . | TRBD2 | TRBJ2-2 | TRBV30 | TGTGCCTGGATTGGACTAGCGGGAGATACCGGGGAGCTGTTTTTT | CAWIGLAGDTGELFF
17 | . | TRBD2 | TRBJ2-7 | TRBV7-7 | TGTGCTAGCAGCTTCCTCGAGCCGCAGCGGGAGAGCTACGAGCAGTACTTC | CASSFLEPQRESYEQYF
11 | . | TRBD2 | TRBJ2-3 | TRBV19 | TGTGCCACCCGCGGGAGGGATACGCAGTATTTT | CATRGRDTQYF
15 | . | . | TRBJ1-1 | TRBV4-2 | TGTGCCAGCAGCCAAGAGACCGGGACCCACACTGAAGCTTTCTTT | CASSQETGTHTEAFF
15 | . | TRBD1 | TRBJ2-5 | TRBV7-9 | TGTGCCAGCGGTTTGGGGGACAGGGGTTGGGAGACCCAGTACTTC | CASGLGDRGWETQYF
16 | few | . | TRBJ1-4 | TRBV19 | TGTGCCAGCACCCCCGTTTCAACAGGGCGGAATGAAAAACTGTTTTTT | CASTPVSTGRNEKLFF